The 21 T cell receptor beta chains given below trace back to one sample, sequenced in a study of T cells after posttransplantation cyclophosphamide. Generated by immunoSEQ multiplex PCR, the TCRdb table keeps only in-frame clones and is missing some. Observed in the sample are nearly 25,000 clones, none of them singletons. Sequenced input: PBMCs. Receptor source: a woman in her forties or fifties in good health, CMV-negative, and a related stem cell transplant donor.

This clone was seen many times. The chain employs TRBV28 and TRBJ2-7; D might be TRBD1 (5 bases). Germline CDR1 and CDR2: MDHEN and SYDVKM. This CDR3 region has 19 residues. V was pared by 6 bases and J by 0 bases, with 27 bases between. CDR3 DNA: TGTGCCAGCAGACAACCCCTTGGGCAGGGAATTTCTCTCTCCTACGAGCAGTACTTC. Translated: CASRQPLGQGISLSYEQYF.

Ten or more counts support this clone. This chain's CDR3 is CASSRTGAGANVLTF. CDR3 nucleotides: TGCGCCAGCAGCCGGACAGGGGCGGGGGCCAACGTCCTGACTTTC. This sequence joins TRBV5-1 and TRBJ2-6, with 9 nucleotides matching TRBD1. Unmatched junction bases numbered 3, after V lost 4 bases and J lost 4 bases. The CDR3 totals 15 residues. Germline CDR1 SGHRS, CDR2 YFSETQ.

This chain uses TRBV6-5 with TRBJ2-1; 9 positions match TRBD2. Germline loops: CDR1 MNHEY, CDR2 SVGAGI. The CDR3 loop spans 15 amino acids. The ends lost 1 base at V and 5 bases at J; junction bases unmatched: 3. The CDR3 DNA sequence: TGTGCCAGCAGTTACTTCCGCGGGGGGGACAATGAGCAGTTCTTC. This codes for CASSYFRGGDNEQFF.

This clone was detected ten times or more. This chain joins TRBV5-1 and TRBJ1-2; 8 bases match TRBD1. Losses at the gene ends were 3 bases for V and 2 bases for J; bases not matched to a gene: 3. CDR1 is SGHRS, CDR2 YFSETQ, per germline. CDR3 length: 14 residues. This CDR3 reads CASSWDRPNYGYTF. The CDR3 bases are TGCGCCAGCAGCTGGGACAGGCCCAACTATGGCTACACCTTC. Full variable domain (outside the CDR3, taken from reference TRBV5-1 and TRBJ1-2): KAGVTQTPRYLIKTRGQQVTLSCSPISGHRSVSWYQQTPGQGLQFLFEYFSETQRNKGNFPGRFSGRQFSNSRSEMNVSTLELGDSALYLCASSWDRPNYGYTFGSGTRLTVV.

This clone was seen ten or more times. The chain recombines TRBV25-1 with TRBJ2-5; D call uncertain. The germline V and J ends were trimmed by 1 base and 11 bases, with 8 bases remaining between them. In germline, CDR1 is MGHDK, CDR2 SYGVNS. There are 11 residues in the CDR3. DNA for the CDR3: TGTGCCAGCAGTGAATCAAGCGCTCAGTACTTC. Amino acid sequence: CASSESSAQYF. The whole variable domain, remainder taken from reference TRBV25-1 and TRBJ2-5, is EADIYQTPRYLVIGTGKKITLECSQTMGHDKMYWYQQDPGMELHLIHYSYGVNSTEKGDLSSESTVSRIRTEHFPLTLESARPSHTSQYLCASSESSAQYFGPGTRLLVL.

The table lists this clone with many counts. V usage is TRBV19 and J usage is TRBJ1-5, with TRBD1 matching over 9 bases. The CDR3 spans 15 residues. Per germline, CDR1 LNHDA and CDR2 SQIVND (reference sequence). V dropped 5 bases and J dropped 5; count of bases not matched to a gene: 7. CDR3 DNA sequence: TGTGCCAGTAGTCCTCGGACAGGGGAGTATCAGCCCCAGCATTTT. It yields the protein CASSPRTGEYQPQHF. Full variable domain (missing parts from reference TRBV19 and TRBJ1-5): DGGITQSPKYLFRKEGQNVTLSCEQNLNHDAMYWYRQDPGQGLRLIYYSQIVNDFQKGDIAEGYSVSREKKESFPLTVTSAQKNPTAFYLCASSPRTGEYQPQHFGDGTRLSIL.

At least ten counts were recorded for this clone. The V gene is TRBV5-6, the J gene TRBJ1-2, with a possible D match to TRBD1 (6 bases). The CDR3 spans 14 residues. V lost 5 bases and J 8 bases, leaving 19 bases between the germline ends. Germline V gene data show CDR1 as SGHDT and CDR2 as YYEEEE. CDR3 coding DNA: TGTGCCAGCAGGGGCAGGGGAAAAGAAGGGGGCTACACCTTC. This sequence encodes CASRGRGKEGGYTF.

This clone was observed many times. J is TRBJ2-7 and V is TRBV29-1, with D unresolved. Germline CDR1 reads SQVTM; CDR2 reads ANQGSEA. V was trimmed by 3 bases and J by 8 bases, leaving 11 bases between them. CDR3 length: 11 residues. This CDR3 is CSVERPNKQYF. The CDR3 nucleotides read TGCAGCGTTGAGAGGCCTAACAAGCAGTACTTC.

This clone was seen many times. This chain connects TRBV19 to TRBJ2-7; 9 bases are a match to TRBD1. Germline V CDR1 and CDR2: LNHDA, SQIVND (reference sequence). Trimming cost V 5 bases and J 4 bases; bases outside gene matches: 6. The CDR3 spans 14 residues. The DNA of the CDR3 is TGTGCCAGTAGTGAACAGGGGGCGCGTTACGAGCAGTACTTC. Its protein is CASSEQGARYEQYF.

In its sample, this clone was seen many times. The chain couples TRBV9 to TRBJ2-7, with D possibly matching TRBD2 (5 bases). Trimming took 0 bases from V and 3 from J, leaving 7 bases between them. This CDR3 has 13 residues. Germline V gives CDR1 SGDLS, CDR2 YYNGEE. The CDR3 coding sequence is TGTGCCAGCAGCGTAGCTACTAGCTACGAGCAGTACTTC. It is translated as CASSVATSYEQYF.

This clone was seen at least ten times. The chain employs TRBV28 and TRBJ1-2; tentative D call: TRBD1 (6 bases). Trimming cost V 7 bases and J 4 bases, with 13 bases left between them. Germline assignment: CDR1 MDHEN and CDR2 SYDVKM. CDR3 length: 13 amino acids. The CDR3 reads CASIRDIGYGYTF. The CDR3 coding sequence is TGTGCCAGCATAAGGGACATCGGCTATGGCTACACCTTC.

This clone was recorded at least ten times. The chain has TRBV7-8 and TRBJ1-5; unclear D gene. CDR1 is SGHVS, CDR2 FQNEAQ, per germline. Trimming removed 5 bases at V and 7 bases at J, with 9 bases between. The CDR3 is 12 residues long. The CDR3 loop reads CASSRLEQPQHF. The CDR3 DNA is TGTGCCAGCAGCCGATTAGAGCAGCCCCAGCATTTT. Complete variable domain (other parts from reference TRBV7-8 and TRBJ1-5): GAGVSQSPRYKVAKRGQDVALRCDPISGHVSLFWYQQALGQGPEFLTYFQNEAQLDKSGLPSDRFFAERPEGSVSTLKIQRTQQEDSAVYLCASSRLEQPQHFGDGTRLSIL.

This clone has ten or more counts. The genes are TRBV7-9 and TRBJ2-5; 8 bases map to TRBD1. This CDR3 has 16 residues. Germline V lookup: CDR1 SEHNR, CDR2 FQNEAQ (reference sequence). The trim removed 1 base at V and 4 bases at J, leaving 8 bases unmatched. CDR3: CASSLGGDRGGETQYF. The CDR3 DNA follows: TGTGCCAGCAGCTTAGGGGGTGACAGGGGCGGAGAGACCCAGTACTTC. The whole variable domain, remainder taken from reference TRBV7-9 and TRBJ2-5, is DTGVSQNPRHKITKRGQNVTFRCDPISEHNRLYWYRQTLGQGPEFLTYFQNEAQLEKSRLLSDRFSAERPKGSFSTLEIQRTEQGDSAMYLCASSLGGDRGGETQYFGPGTRLLVL.

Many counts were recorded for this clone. The CDR3 protein is CASSYGASGSYNEQFF. The CDR3 DNA follows: TGTGCCAGCAGTTACGGGGCTAGCGGGAGCTACAATGAGCAGTTCTTC. This chain links TRBV6-6 with TRBJ2-1, with 10 positions matching TRBD2. This CDR3 region has 16 residues. Germline V lookup: CDR1 MNHNY, CDR2 SVGAGI (reference sequence). J gave up 3 bases and V 2 bases, and 4 bases lay outside the gene matches.

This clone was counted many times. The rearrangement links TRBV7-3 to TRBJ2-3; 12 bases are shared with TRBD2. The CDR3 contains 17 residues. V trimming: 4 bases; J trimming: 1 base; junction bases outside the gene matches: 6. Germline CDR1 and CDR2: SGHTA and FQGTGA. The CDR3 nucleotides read TGTGCCAGCAGCTCCGATGGACTAGCGGGACGCACAGATACGCAGTATTTT. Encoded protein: CASSSDGLAGRTDTQYF.

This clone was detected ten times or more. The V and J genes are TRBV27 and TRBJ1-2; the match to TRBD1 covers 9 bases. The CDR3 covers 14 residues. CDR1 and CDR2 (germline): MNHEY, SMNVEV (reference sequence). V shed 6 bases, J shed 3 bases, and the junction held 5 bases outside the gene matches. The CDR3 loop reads CASRPTGGDYGYTF. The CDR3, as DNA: TGTGCCAGCAGGCCGACAGGGGGGGACTATGGCTACACCTTC.

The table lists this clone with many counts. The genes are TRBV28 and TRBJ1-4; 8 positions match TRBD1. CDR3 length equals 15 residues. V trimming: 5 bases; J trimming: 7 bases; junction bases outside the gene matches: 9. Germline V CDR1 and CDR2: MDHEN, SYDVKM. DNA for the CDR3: TGTGCCAGCAGTCCGGGACAGGATTACCTTGAAAAACTGTTTTTT. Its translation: CASSPGQDYLEKLFF.

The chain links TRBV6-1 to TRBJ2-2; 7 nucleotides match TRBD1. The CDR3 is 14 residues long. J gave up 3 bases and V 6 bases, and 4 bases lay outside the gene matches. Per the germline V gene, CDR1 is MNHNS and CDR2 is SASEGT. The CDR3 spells CASSLTGDTGELFF. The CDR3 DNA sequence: TGTGCCAGCAGCCTCACAGGGGACACCGGGGAGCTGTTTTTT.

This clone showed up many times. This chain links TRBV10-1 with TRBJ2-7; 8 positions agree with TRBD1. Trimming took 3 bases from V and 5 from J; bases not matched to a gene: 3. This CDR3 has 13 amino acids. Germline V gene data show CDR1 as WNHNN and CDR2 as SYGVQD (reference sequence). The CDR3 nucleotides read TGCGCCAGCAGTGAACTACAGGGGGACGAGCAGTACTTC. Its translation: CASSELQGDEQYF.

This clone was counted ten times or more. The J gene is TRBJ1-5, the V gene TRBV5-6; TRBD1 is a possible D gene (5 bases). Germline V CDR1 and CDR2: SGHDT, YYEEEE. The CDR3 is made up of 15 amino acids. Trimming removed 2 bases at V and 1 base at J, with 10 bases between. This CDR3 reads CASSFGARSNQPQHF. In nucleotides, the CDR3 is TGTGCCAGCAGCTTTGGGGCAAGAAGCAATCAGCCCCAGCATTTT.

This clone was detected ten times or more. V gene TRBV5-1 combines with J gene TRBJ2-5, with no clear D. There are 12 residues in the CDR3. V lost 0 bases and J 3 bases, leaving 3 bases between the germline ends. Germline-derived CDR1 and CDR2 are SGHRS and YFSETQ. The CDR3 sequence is CASSLVKETQYF. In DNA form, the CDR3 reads TGCGCCAGCAGCTTGGTCAAAGAGACCCAGTACTTC.